The 8 T cell receptor beta chains below all came from one sample that was sequenced in a study of T cells in narcolepsy. Using immunoSEQ multiplex PCR, the repertoire was profiled, and TCRdb retains in-frame clones only, with some absent. The profile shows 15,000 to 20,000 clones, around 86% of them singletons. Sequencing was done on a sample of memory (CD45RA-) CD4+ T cells from blood. The receptor source for this set is a human donor in good health.

The V and J genes are TRBV28 and TRBJ1-5, with a tentative D call TRBD1 (5 bases). V lost 1 base, J lost 6 bases, and 16 bases lay in between. The CDR3 spans 16 residues. Germline-derived CDR1 and CDR2 are MDHEN and SYDVKM. The CDR3 loop reads CASSLLLGVGVQPQHF. The CDR3 DNA is TGTGCCAGCAGTTTATTGTTAGGGGTAGGGGTTCAGCCCCAGCATTTT.

This clone has only a few counts. The V and J genes are TRBV19 and TRBJ2-1; a weak D match, TRBD2 (5 bases). Trimming removed 2 bases from V and 2 bases from J, with 10 bases in between. The length of the CDR3 is 15 residues. Germline V gives CDR1 LNHDA, CDR2 SQIVND (reference sequence). The CDR3 reads CASSISPTTYNEQFF. As DNA, the CDR3 is TGTGCCAGTAGTATATCCCCGACTACCTACAATGAGCAGTTCTTC.

The CDR3 spells CASNARDRENSPLHF. In DNA form, the CDR3 reads TGTGCCAGTAACGCCCGGGACAGAGAAAATTCACCCCTCCACTTT. V gene TRBV19 combines with J gene TRBJ1-6; 7 bases match TRBD1. The CDR3 has 15 residues. Trimming cost V 7 bases and J 7 bases; bases outside gene matches: 10. Germline V gene sequence: CDR1 LNHDA, CDR2 SQIVND (reference sequence).

The chain is built from TRBV6-1 and TRBJ1-5, with a tentative D call TRBD1 (5 bases). CDR1 MNHNS and CDR2 SASEGT come from the germline V gene. V was pared by 1 base and J by 4 bases, with 14 bases between. CDR3 length: 16 residues. The CDR3 reads CASSEGNRGVNQPQHF. The CDR3 DNA reads as TGTGCCAGCAGTGAAGGGAACCGGGGGGTAAATCAGCCCCAGCATTTT.

This rearrangement joins TRBV13 to TRBJ2-5; 7 bases map to TRBD1. The CDR3 is 13 amino acids. The V and J ends lost 4 bases and 9 bases, in that order; junction bases with no gene match: 8. Germline assignment: CDR1 PRHDT and CDR2 FYEKMQ (reference sequence). The CDR3 region is CASSSKGARAQYF. CDR3 DNA sequence: TGTGCCAGCAGCTCCAAGGGGGCTCGGGCCCAGTACTTC.

The chain uses TRBV5-1 and TRBJ1-2; 8 positions agree with TRBD1. Germline loops: CDR1 SGHRS, CDR2 YFSETQ. The CDR3 covers 14 residues. The V gene end was trimmed by 4 bases and the J gene end by 6 bases; junction bases not matched to a gene: 8. The CDR3 protein is CASSADRGWDGYTF. The DNA for the CDR3 is TGCGCCAGCAGCGCTGACAGGGGATGGGATGGCTACACCTTC.

The genes are TRBV9 and TRBJ1-3, with a possible D match to TRBD1 (6 bases). V gave up 3 bases and J gave up 1 base, with 17 bases separating them. From germline, CDR1 is SGDLS and CDR2 YYNGEE. The CDR3 is made up of 17 amino acids. Here the CDR3 reads CASSERGQRPSGNTIYF. DNA of the CDR3: TGTGCCAGCAGCGAGAGAGGACAGAGACCTTCTGGAAACACCATATATTTT.

This clone was counted only a few times. This chain uses TRBV6-1 with TRBJ2-1, with a weak D call TRBD1 (5 bases). The V and J ends lost 9 bases and 3 bases respectively, with 15 bases between them. The CDR3 has 14 residues. Looked up from germline, CDR1 is MNHNS and CDR2 is SASEGT. For the CDR3, the DNA is TGTGCCAGTTCCCCCCAGGGATTCTACAATGAGCAGTTCTTC. It codes for CASSPQGFYNEQFF.